These T cell receptor beta chains were read from a single sample in a study of blood T cell repertoires in COVID-19. Profiling relied on immunoSEQ multiplex PCR, and the TCRdb table lists in-frame clones only, not all of them. This table has about 200,000 clones, 82% appearing once. The sample consisted of PBMCs or T cells enriched from blood (not recorded which). These receptors were taken from a woman aged 60-75 years with acute COVID-19. Both conserved end residues are part of each CDR3. D genes are given only for firm matches. The size entry is marked missing in some rows and otherwise reads once, few, many or a size class.

V gene	D gene	clone size	J gene	CDR3 DNA	CDR3 protein
TRBV7-8	TRBD2	.	TRBJ2-1	TGTGCCAGCAGCTTATGGGGACTAAACAATGAGCAGTTCTTC	CASSLWGLNNEQFF
TRBV3-1/TRBV3-2	.	.	TRBJ1-1	TGTGCCAGCAGCCAAGATGCCAGGGCCGAAGCTTTCTTT	CASSQDARAEAFF
TRBV11-2	TRBD2	few	TRBJ2-5	TGTGCCAGCAGTTCACCGGGACTAGCGGGGGGGCCTTGGGAGACCCAGTACTTC	CASSSPGLAGGPWETQYF
TRBV18	.	.	TRBJ2-3	TGTGCCAGCTCACCACTCGGGGGACAGACAGATACGCAGTATTTT	CASSPLGGQTDTQYF
TRBV28	.	.	TRBJ2-5	TGTGCCAGCAGTTTATTCCAGAGGGAGACCCAGTACTTC	CASSLFQRETQYF
TRBV7-2	.	.	TRBJ2-1	TGTGCCAGCAGCACCTTTACAGAGCAGTTCTTC	CASSTFTEQFF
TRBV7-8	TRBD2	once	TRBJ2-2	TGTGCCAGCAGCTCGGGACTAGCGGGAGCCGGGGAGCTGTTTTTT	CASSSGLAGAGELFF
TRBV18	TRBD1	.	TRBJ2-2	TGTGCCAGCTCACCGTTGGGACAGGAGAACACCGGGGAGCTGTTTTTT	CASSPLGQENTGELFF
TRBV29-1	TRBD2	many	TRBJ2-3	TGCAGCGTTGAAAGACGGGGGGGCACCTCATATACGCAGTATTTT	CSVERRGGTSYTQYF
TRBV5-1	.	.	TRBJ2-7	TGCGCCAGCTCCCCGAGTCCGGGATACTACGAGCAGTACTTC	CASSPSPGYYEQYF
TRBV3-1/TRBV3-2	.	.	TRBJ1-5	TGTGCCAGCAGCCCACAGACGGGAAATCAGCCCCAGCATTTT	CASSPQTGNQPQHF
TRBV7-9	TRBD1	.	TRBJ2-2	TGTGCCAGCAGCCCGTATCGGGACAGAAACACCGGGGAGCTGTTTTTT	CASSPYRDRNTGELFF
TRBV6-6	.	.	TRBJ1-1	TGTGCCAGCAGGATGGGGGAGGAAACTGAAGCTTTCTTT	CASRMGEETEAFF
TRBV7-9	TRBD2	.	TRBJ2-3	TGTGCCAGCAGCTCCCCACTACTATGGCGGGGGGATACCAATACGCAGTATTTT	CASSSPLLWRGDTNTQYF
TRBV7-8	.	.	TRBJ1-2	TGTGCCAGCAGCGTCACATCGGGGTATGGCTACACCTTC	CASSVTSGYGYTF
TRBV2	.	.	TRBJ1-6	TGTGCCAGCAGTGTTCTCTCCTATAATTCACCCCTCCACTTT	CASSVLSYNSPLHF
TRBV18	.	.	TRBJ2-3	TGTGCCAGCTCACCACAGCATCTTAGCACAGATACGCAGTATTTT	CASSPQHLSTDTQYF
TRBV5-1	.	.	TRBJ2-3	TGCGCCAGCAGCTTGGAAGGAGGCACAGATACGCAGTATTTT	CASSLEGGTDTQYF
TRBV27	TRBD1	.	TRBJ1-2	TGTGCCAGCAGTTTATCAGGGGGCCACTATGGCTACACCTTC	CASSLSGGHYGYTF
TRBV11-2	.	.	TRBJ2-1	TGTGCCAGCAGTCAGGGGGGAGGACCCTACAATGAGCAGTTCTTC	CASSQGGGPYNEQFF
TRBV7-2	TRBD1	.	TRBJ1-5	TGTGCCAGCAGCTTAATAGGGGGCCGGGAGCCCCAGCATTTT	CASSLIGGREPQHF
TRBV18	.	.	TRBJ1-5	TGTGCCAGCTCACAACAAGACAGCGTGCGGGGGGATCAGCCCCAGCATTTT	CASSQQDSVRGDQPQHF
TRBV9	TRBD1	.	TRBJ1-5	TGTGCCAGCAGCGTAGGGCAGGGGGGTACTCAGCCCCAGCATTTT	CASSVGQGGTQPQHF
TRBV4-1	.	.	TRBJ2-5	TGCGCCAGCAGCTCCTGGGGCAGCAAGAAAGGGGAGACCCAGTACTTC	CASSSWGSKKGETQYF
TRBV6-2/TRBV6-3	.	.	TRBJ1-5	TGTGCCAGCAGTTACGTCAGCGGTCAGCCCCAGCATTTT	CASSYVSGQPQHF